This TCR beta chain is from a study of T cells in tuberculosis. The study's findings and limits: Classification accuracy was 87% (AUROC 0.8 to 0.9) with the GMM-specific repertoire. Active tuberculosis patients had shorter CDR3-alpha; the beta difference was nonsignificant. Selection depended on which cryopreserved specimens were available.

Here immunoSEQ multiplex PCR was the method, and the copy in TCRdb shows in-frame clones only, minus some. This sample has about 22,000 clones, with less than 98% found just once. Germline lookup yields CDR1 SGHRS and CDR2 YFSETQ. V dropped 4 bases and J dropped 3; count of bases not matched to a gene: 11. The CDR3 is made up of 17 amino acids. About this clone: The antigen remains undetermined.

Unsorted cryopreserved PBMC were sequenced, averaging about 92,000 T cells per clinical donor. The chain couples TRBV5-1 to TRBJ1-3; 9 nucleotides line up with TRBD1. The clonotype comes from a donor under 30 with latent tuberculosis or without tuberculosis infection. The source material was PBMCs. CDR3 amino acids: CASSRDLTGGDGNTIYF. The CDR3 DNA sequence: TGCGCCAGCAGCAGGGACTTAACAGGGGGCGATGGAAACACCATATATTTT.